The 10 T cell receptor beta chains reported below all come from one sample, sequenced in a study of control samples from healthy donors and cancer patients. Measured with immunoSEQ multiplex PCR; TCRdb has only the in-frame clones, and not every one. The sample yields some 51,000 clones, roughly 87% seen once. The sample was blood. Receptors originate from a man aged 45-65 years in good health.

This clone was observed a handful of times. This chain connects TRBV28 to TRBJ1-5; the match to TRBD1 covers 8 bases. Germline V gene data show CDR1 as MDHEN and CDR2 as SYDVKM. The CDR3 contains 13 residues. Trimming removed 2 bases from V and 7 bases from J; junction bases left unmatched: 1. The CDR3 loop is CASSLGDRQPQHF. CDR3 coding DNA: TGTGCCAGCAGTTTAGGGGACAGGCAGCCCCAGCATTTT.

V and J are TRBV6-5 and TRBJ1-1; tentatively, D is TRBD1 (5 bases). CDR3 length: 14 amino acids. Trimming removed 3 bases from V and 1 base from J, with 9 bases in between. Germline loops: CDR1 MNHEY, CDR2 SVGAGI. The CDR3 region has the DNA TGTGCCAGCAGTTATGCGGACACGAACACTGAAGCTTTCTTT. Translated, it gives CASSYADTNTEAFF.

The chain links TRBV6-5 to TRBJ2-7; 9 positions agree with TRBD2. The ends lost 6 bases at V and 3 bases at J; junction bases unmatched: 6. Germline lookup yields CDR1 MNHEY and CDR2 SVGAGI. This CDR3 comprises 14 residues. CDR3 residues: CASRLGTSFYEQYF. The CDR3 DNA sequence: TGTGCCAGCAGGCTCGGGACTAGCTTCTACGAGCAGTACTTC.

V gene TRBV30 combines with J gene TRBJ2-7, with D tentatively TRBD1 or TRBD2 (5 bases each). Trimming left V 5 bases short and J 2 bases short, with 13 bases between. The CDR3 totals 13 residues. In germline, CDR1 is GTSNPN, CDR2 SVGIG (reference sequence). CDR3: CAWAPGTTYEQYF. The CDR3 DNA follows: TGTGCCTGGGCCCCCGGGACCACCTACGAGCAGTACTTC.

This chain links TRBV30 with TRBJ2-5, with TRBD2 matching over 8 bases. CDR1 and CDR2 from the germline V gene are GTSNPN and SVGIG (reference sequence). The CDR3 has 15 residues. V trimming: 0 bases; J trimming: 2 bases; junction bases outside the gene matches: 5. The CDR3 loop reads CAWSVVGLGQETQYF. CDR3 in DNA: TGTGCCTGGAGTGTAGTGGGACTAGGGCAAGAGACCCAGTACTTC.

This chain joins TRBV19 and TRBJ2-7; possible D gene TRBD2, 6 bases. The CDR3 runs 13 residues. Germline CDR1 and CDR2: LNHDA and SQIVND (reference sequence). Trimming left V 5 bases short and J 3 bases short, with 11 bases between. In DNA form, the CDR3 reads TGTGCCAGTAGTGCGGGACTTATCTACGAGCAGTACTTC. Encoded protein: CASSAGLIYEQYF. Combining the CDR3 with reference TRBV19 and TRBJ2-7 gives the whole variable domain DGGITQSPKYLFRKEGQNVTLSCEQNLNHDAMYWYRQDPGQGLRLIYYSQIVNDFQKGDIAEGYSVSREKKESFPLTVTSAQKNPTAFYLCASSAGLIYEQYFGPGTRLTVT.

The chain uses TRBV24-1 and TRBJ2-5; 12 bases map to TRBD2. The length of the CDR3 is 20 residues. V lost 0 bases to trimming and J lost 1 base; unmatched junction nucleotides: 11. Germline V gene sequence: CDR1 KGHDR, CDR2 SFDVKD. The CDR3 loop reads CATSDLKELAGGAGQETQYF. CDR3 sequence (DNA): TGTGCCACCAGTGATTTGAAGGAACTAGCGGGAGGCGCTGGCCAAGAGACCCAGTACTTC.

V is TRBV7-9 and J is TRBJ2-7; the D is unclear. With 4 bases removed from V and 1 base from J, the gap between germline ends came to 8 bases. The CDR3 has 13 residues. Germline V CDR1 and CDR2: SEHNR, FQNEAQ (reference sequence). The chain's CDR3 is CASSSDGSYEQYF. Written as DNA, the CDR3 is TGTGCCAGCAGCTCCGACGGTTCCTACGAGCAGTACTTC.

The chain employs TRBV6-5 and TRBJ2-3; 8 bases agree with TRBD2. The CDR3 spans 16 residues. Germline CDR1 reads MNHEY; CDR2 reads SVGAGI. Trimming cost V 2 bases and J 0 bases; bases outside gene matches: 4. The CDR3 reads CASSYERGLSTDTQYF. The CDR3 DNA sequence: TGTGCCAGCAGTTACGAGCGGGGGTTGAGCACAGATACGCAGTATTTT.

The J gene is TRBJ1-5, the V gene TRBV28; D ambiguous. The germline CDR1 and CDR2 sequences are MDHEN and SYDVKM. This CDR3 spans 13 amino acids. Trimming cost V 5 bases and J 3 bases, with 8 bases left between them. The CDR3 is CASSRQDNQPQHF. CDR3 DNA sequence: TGTGCCAGCAGTCGTCAGGACAATCAGCCCCAGCATTTT. The whole variable domain, remainder taken from reference TRBV28 and TRBJ1-5, is DVKVTQSSRYLVKRTGEKVFLECVQDMDHENMFWYRQDPGLGLRLIYFSYDVKMKEKGDIPEGYSVSREKKERFSLILESASTNQTSMYLCASSRQDNQPQHFGDGTRLSIL.